A selection of T cell receptor beta chains follows, all from one sample in a study of cytomegalovirus exposure and HLA in healthy donors. TCRdb's copy holds only in-frame clones and misses some; the assay was immunoSEQ multiplex PCR. The sample yields about 110,000 clones, about 80% seen once. Sample: PBMCs. Receptor source: a woman in her thirties or forties in good health and CMV-seronegative. Each CDR3 is given with its conserved first and last residue.

v_gene: TRBV9
j_gene: TRBJ2-3
CDR3aa: CASSVLGSDTQYF

v_gene: TRBV7-2
j_gene: TRBJ2-2
CDR3aa: CASSLSEAPWAGELFF

v_gene: TRBV6-1
j_gene: TRBJ1-4
CDR3aa: CASSGGDRGEKLFF

v_gene: TRBV28
j_gene: TRBJ2-7
CDR3aa: CASTLTGPPGQGIYEQYF

v_gene: TRBV29-1
j_gene: TRBJ2-7
CDR3aa: CSVGSLQGAHEQYF

v_gene: TRBV19
j_gene: TRBJ1-4
CDR3aa: CASSIGLRELGRGNEKLFF

v_gene: TRBV20-1
j_gene: TRBJ2-3
CDR3aa: CSAPRSYTQYF

v_gene: TRBV5-5
j_gene: TRBJ2-1
CDR3aa: CASSRAGYNEQFF

v_gene: TRBV5-5
j_gene: TRBJ1-5
CDR3aa: CASSPGTAGQPQHF

v_gene: TRBV6-1
j_gene: TRBJ1-2
CDR3aa: CASSEAARVYGYTF

v_gene: TRBV5-1
j_gene: TRBJ2-7
CDR3aa: CASSLSIRQGAETYEQYF

v_gene: TRBV19
j_gene: TRBJ1-3
CDR3aa: CASSLPFHGDSGNTIYF

v_gene: TRBV5-4
j_gene: TRBJ2-7
CDR3aa: CASSLFSGQEQYF

v_gene: TRBV5-1
j_gene: TRBJ2-7
CDR3aa: CASRPSGTSYEQYF

v_gene: TRBV6-5
j_gene: TRBJ1-6
CDR3aa: CASSPQGNSPLHF

v_gene: TRBV9
j_gene: TRBJ2-1
CDR3aa: CASSVGTYNEQFF

v_gene: TRBV28
j_gene: TRBJ1-6
CDR3aa: CASSRDSNSPLHF

v_gene: TRBV7-2
j_gene: TRBJ2-7
CDR3aa: CASSLGQGAEDEQYF

v_gene: TRBV6-1
j_gene: TRBJ2-1
CDR3aa: CASSESGATRRNEQFF

v_gene: TRBV10-3
j_gene: TRBJ1-5
CDR3aa: CAISESGTGLNQPQHF

v_gene: TRBV19
j_gene: TRBJ1-1
CDR3aa: CASSIDRGGTEAFF

v_gene: TRBV14
j_gene: TRBJ2-1
CDR3aa: CASRRTGYNEQFF

v_gene: TRBV11-2
j_gene: TRBJ2-5
CDR3aa: CASATGETQYF

v_gene: TRBV19
j_gene: TRBJ2-3
CDR3aa: CASSNSGLFDTQYF

v_gene: TRBV27
j_gene: TRBJ1-1
CDR3aa: CASGFGQGKGYTEAFF

v_gene: TRBV4-2
j_gene: TRBJ1-2
CDR3aa: CASSQDLRGGGHYGYTF

v_gene: TRBV10-3
j_gene: TRBJ2-7
CDR3aa: CATWTGMNEQYF

v_gene: TRBV28
j_gene: TRBJ2-7
CDR3aa: CASSYYVQGGEQYF

v_gene: TRBV5-1
j_gene: TRBJ2-1
CDR3aa: CASSLFLAGQGINEQFF

v_gene: TRBV7-2
j_gene: TRBJ2-1
CDR3aa: CASSLSGGAAYNEQFF

v_gene: TRBV7-9
j_gene: TRBJ1-4
CDR3aa: CASSLGRNEKLFF

v_gene: TRBV4-1
j_gene: TRBJ2-3
CDR3aa: CASSQDERGGSDTQYF

v_gene: TRBV7-9
j_gene: TRBJ2-2
CDR3aa: CSSSLPREGPNTGELFF

v_gene: TRBV9
j_gene: TRBJ1-6
CDR3aa: CASSPVAYEAYNSPLHF

v_gene: TRBV2
j_gene: TRBJ1-1
CDR3aa: CASSEQQRNTEAFF

v_gene: TRBV10-1
j_gene: TRBJ2-1
CDR3aa: CASSEGGDNEQFF

v_gene: TRBV19
j_gene: TRBJ1-5
CDR3aa: CASSISPTGREPQHF

v_gene: TRBV6-1
j_gene: TRBJ2-1
CDR3aa: CASSVSRNNEQFF

v_gene: TRBV7-9
j_gene: TRBJ1-2
CDR3aa: CASSFDETGYYGYTF

v_gene: TRBV6-1
j_gene: TRBJ2-6
CDR3aa: CASTLTASGANVLTF

v_gene: TRBV27
j_gene: TRBJ2-2
CDR3aa: CASSHRGQNGELFF

v_gene: TRBV11-3
j_gene: TRBJ1-2
CDR3aa: CASSLAGGYGYTF

v_gene: TRBV5-4
j_gene: TRBJ1-3
CDR3aa: CASSPRGGPGNTIYF

v_gene: TRBV4-1
j_gene: TRBJ2-1
CDR3aa: CASSQAGLVGEYNEQFF